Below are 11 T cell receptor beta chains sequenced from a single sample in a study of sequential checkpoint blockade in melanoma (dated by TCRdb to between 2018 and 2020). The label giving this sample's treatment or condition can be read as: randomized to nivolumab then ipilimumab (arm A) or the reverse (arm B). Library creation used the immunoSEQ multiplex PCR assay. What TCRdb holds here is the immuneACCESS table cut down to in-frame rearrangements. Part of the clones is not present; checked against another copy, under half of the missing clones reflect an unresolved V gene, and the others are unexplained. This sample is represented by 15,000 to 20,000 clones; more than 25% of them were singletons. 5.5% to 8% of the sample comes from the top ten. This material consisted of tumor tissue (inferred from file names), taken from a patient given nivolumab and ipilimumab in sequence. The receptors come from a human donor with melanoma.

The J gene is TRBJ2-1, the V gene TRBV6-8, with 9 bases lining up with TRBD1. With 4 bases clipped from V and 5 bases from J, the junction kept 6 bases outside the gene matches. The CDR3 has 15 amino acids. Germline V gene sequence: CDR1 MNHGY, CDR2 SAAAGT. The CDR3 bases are TGTGCCAGCAGTTTAGAGGGACAGGGAGACAATGAGCAGTTCTTC. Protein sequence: CASSLEGQGDNEQFF.

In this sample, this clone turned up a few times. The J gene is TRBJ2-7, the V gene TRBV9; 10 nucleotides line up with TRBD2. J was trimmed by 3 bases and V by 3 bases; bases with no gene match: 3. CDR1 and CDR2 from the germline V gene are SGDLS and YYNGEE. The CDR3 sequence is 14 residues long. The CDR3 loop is CASSGGLANYEQYF. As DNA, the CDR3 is TGTGCCAGCAGCGGGGGACTAGCGAACTACGAGCAGTACTTC.

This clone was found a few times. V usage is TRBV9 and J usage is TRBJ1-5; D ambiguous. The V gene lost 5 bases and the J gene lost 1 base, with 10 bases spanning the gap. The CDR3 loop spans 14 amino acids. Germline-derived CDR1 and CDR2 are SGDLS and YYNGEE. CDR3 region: CASSEEGSNQPQHF. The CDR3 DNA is TGTGCCAGCAGTGAAGAGGGAAGCAATCAGCCCCAGCATTTT.

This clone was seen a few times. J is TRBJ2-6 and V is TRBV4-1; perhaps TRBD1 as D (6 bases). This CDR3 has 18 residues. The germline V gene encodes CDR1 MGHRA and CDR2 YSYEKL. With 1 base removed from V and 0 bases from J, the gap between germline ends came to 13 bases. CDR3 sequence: CASSQAGHPSSGANVLTF. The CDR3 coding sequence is TGCGCCAGCAGCCAAGCGGGACACCCATCCTCTGGGGCCAACGTCCTGACTTTC.

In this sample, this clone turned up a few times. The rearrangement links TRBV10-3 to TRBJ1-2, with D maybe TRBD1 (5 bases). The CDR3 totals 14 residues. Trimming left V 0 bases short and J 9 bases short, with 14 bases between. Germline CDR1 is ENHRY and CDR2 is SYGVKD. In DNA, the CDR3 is TGTGCCATCAGTGAGTCGGCAGGGTTGGATAGCTACACCTTC. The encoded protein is CAISESAGLDSYTF.

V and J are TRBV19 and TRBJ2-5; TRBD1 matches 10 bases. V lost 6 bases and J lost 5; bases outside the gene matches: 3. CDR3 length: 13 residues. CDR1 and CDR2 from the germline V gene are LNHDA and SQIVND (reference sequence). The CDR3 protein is CASRDRGGETQYF. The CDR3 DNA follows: TGTGCCAGTAGGGACAGGGGGGGGGAGACCCAGTACTTC.

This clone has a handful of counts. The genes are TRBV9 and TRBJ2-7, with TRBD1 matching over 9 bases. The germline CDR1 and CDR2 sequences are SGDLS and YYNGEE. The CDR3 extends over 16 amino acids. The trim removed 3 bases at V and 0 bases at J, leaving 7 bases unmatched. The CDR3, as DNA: TGTGCCAGCAGCGCCCAACAGGGGGCTTTCTCCTACGAGCAGTACTTC. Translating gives CASSAQQGAFSYEQYF.

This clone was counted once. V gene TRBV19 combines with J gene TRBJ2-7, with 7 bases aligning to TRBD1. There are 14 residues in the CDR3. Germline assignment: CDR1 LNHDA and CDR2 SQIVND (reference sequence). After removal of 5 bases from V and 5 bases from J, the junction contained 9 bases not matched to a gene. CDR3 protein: CASSEPGQHHEQYF. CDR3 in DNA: TGTGCCAGTAGTGAACCGGGACAGCACCACGAGCAGTACTTC. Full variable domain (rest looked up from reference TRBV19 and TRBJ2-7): DGGITQSPKYLFRKEGQNVTLSCEQNLNHDAMYWYRQDPGQGLRLIYYSQIVNDFQKGDIAEGYSVSREKKESFPLTVTSAQKNPTAFYLCASSEPGQHHEQYFGPGTRLTVT.

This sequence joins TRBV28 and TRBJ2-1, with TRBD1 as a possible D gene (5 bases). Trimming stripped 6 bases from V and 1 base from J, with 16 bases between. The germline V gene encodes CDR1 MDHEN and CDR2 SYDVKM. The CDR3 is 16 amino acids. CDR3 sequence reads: CASSISGLWSYNEQFF. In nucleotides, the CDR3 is TGTGCCAGCAGCATCTCAGGGTTATGGTCCTACAATGAGCAGTTCTTC.

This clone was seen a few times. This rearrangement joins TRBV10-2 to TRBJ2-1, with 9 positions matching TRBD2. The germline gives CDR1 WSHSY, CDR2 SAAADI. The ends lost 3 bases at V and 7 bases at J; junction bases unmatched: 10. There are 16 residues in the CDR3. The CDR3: CASSDRPAGGPNEQFF. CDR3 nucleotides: TGCGCCAGCAGTGATCGCCCAGCGGGGGGTCCGAATGAGCAGTTCTTC.

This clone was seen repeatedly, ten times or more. This chain's CDR3 is CASSLGGMNTEAFF. CDR3 nucleotide sequence: TGTGCCAGCAGCTTAGGAGGGATGAACACTGAAGCTTTCTTT. The rearrangement joins TRBV11-3 to TRBJ1-1, with D hard to call. The length of the CDR3 is 14 residues. The germline V and J ends were trimmed by 1 base and 0 bases, with 6 bases remaining between them. The germline V gene encodes CDR1 SGHNT and CDR2 YENEEA.